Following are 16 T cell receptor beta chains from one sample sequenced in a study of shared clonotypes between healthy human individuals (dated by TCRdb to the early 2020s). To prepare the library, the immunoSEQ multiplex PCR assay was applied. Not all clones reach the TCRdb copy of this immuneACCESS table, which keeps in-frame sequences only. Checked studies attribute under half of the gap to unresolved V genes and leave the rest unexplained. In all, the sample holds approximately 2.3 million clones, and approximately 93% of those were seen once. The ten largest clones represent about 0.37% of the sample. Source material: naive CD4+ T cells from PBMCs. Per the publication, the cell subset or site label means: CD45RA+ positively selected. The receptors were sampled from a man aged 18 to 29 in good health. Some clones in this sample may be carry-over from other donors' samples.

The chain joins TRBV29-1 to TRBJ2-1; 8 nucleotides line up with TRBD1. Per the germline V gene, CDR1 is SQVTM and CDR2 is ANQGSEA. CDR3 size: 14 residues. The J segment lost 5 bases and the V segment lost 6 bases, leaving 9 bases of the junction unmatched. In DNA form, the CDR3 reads TGCAGCGTCGCTCAGGGGGCGTCAGACAATGAGCAGTTCTTC. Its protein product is CSVAQGASDNEQFF.

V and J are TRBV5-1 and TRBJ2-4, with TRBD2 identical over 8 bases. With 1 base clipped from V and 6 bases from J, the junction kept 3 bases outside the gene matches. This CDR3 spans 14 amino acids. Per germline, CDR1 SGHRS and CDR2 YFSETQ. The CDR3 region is CASSLSGRGNIQYF. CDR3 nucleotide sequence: TGCGCCAGCAGCTTGAGCGGGAGAGGAAACATTCAGTACTTC.

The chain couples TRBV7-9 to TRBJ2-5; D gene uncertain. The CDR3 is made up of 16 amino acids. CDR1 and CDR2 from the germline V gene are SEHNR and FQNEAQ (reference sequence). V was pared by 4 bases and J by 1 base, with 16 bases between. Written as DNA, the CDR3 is TGTGCCAGCAGCTCGCCGCCCGGACGCCTCCAAGAGACCCAGTACTTC. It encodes CASSSPPGRLQETQYF. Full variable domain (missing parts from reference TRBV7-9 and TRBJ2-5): DTGVSQNPRHKITKRGQNVTFRCDPISEHNRLYWYRQTLGQGPEFLTYFQNEAQLEKSRLLSDRFSAERPKGSFSTLEIQRTEQGDSAMYLCASSSPPGRLQETQYFGPGTRLLVL.

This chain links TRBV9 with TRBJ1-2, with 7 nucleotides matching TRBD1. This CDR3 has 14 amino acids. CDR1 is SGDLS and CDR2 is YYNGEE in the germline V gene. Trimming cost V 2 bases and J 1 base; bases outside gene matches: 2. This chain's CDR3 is CASSVQGDNYGYTF. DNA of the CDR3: TGTGCCAGCAGCGTGCAGGGGGATAACTATGGCTACACCTTC.

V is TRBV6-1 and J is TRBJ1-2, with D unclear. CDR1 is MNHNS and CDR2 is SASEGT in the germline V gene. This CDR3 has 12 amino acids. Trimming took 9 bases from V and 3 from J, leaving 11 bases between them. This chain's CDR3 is CARRVGDYGYTF. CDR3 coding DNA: TGTGCCAGGAGGGTTGGAGACTATGGCTACACCTTC.

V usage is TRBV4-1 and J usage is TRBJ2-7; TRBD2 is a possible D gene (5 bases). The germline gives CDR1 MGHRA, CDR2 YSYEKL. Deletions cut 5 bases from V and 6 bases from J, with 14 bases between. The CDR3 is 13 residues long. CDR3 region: CASSSPGSREQYF. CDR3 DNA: TGCGCCAGCAGCAGCCCGGGGTCCCGCGAGCAGTACTTC.

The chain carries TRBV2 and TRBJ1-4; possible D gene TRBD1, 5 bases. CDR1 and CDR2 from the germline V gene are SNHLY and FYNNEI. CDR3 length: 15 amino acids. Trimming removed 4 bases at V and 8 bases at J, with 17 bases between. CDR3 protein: CASSGLGASGEKLFF. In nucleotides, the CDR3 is TGTGCCAGCAGTGGTCTCGGGGCCTCCGGGGAAAAACTGTTTTTT.

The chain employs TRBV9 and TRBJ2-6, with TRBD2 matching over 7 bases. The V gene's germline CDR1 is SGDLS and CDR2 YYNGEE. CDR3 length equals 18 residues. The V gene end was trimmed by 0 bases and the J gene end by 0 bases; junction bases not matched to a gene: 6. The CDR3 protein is CASSVAWGGSSGANVLTF. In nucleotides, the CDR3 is TGTGCCAGCAGCGTAGCCTGGGGCGGGAGCTCTGGGGCCAACGTCCTGACTTTC.

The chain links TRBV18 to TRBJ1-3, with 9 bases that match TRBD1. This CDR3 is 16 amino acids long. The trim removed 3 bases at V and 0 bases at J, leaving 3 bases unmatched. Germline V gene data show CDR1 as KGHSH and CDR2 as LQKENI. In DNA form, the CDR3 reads TGTGCCAGCTCACCGACAGGGGGATTCTCTGGAAACACCATATATTTT. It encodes CASSPTGGFSGNTIYF.

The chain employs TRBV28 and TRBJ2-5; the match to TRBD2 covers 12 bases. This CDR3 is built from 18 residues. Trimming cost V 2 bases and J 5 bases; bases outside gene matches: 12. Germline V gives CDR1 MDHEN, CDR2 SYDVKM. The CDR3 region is CASSLARLAGGARETQYF. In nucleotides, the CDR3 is TGTGCCAGCAGTTTAGCGCGCCTAGCGGGAGGGGCTCGGGAGACCCAGTACTTC.

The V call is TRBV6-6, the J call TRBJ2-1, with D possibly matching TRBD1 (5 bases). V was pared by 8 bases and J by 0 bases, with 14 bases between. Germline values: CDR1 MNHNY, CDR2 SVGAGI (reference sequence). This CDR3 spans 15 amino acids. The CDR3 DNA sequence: TGTGCCAGCTCCTGGGGCGGTAGCTCCTACAATGAGCAGTTCTTC. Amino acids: CASSWGGSSYNEQFF.

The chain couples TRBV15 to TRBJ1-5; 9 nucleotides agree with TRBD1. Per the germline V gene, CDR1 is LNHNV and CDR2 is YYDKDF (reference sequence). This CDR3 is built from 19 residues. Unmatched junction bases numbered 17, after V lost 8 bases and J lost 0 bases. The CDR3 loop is CATPISGRQGGNSNQPQHF. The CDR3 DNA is TGTGCCACCCCAATATCCGGAAGACAGGGGGGAAATAGCAATCAGCCCCAGCATTTT.

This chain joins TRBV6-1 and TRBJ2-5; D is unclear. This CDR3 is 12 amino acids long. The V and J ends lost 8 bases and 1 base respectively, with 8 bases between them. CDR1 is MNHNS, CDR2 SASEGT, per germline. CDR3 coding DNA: TGTGCCAGCGGTGGGTTCCAAGAGACCCAGTACTTC. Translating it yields CASGGFQETQYF.

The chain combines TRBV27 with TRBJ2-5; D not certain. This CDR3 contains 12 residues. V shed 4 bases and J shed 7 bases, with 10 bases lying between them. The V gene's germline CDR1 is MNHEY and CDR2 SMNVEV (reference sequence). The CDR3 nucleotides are TGTGCCAGCAGTTCCCTCTTCGGGACCCAGTACTTC. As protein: CASSSLFGTQYF.

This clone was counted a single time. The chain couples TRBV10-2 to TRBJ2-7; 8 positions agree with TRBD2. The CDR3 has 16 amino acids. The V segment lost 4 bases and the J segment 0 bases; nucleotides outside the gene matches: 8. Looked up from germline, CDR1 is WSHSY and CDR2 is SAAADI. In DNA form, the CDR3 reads TGCGCCAGCAGTGTTGGGCTAGCGGGCAACTCCTACGAGCAGTACTTC. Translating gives CASSVGLAGNSYEQYF.

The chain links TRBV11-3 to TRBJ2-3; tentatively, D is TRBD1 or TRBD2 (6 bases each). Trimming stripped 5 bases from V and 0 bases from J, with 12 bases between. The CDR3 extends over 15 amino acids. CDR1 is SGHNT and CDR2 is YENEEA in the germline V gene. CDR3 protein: CASSPGAGSTDTQYF. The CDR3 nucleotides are TGTGCCAGCAGCCCGGGGGCAGGGAGCACAGATACGCAGTATTTT.